This T cell receptor (beta chain) was captured by sequencing in a study of blood T cells in healthy people across ages. Study findings and constraints: Considered underestimates were the diversity estimates obtained from one million T cells.

Then a second PCR, running about 6 to 11 cycles, was carried out with a sample-barcoded 5' primer and a J-beta primer mix. Researchers report that a template-switch adaptor with 12 random nucleotides tagged each cDNA molecule. All samples gave at least 3 million CDR3-containing paired-end reads. TCRdb re-called the 5' RACE reads with MiXCR, one entry per CDR3 protein. The table shows roughly 680,000 distinct CDR3 sequences, with 45% to 50% occurring only once. With respect to this clonotype: Its matching antigen is unknown.

Sample donors were healthy Caucasian individuals that came from Russia, aged roughly 6 to 90. CDR1 is SGHDT and CDR2 is YYEEEE in the germline V gene. This CDR3 is 15 amino acids long. V was trimmed by 2 bases and J by 2 bases, leaving 11 bases between them. Material for sequencing was blood. V and J are TRBV5-6 and TRBJ2-1; D unclear. The clonotype was recovered from a woman aged 55 to 70 in good health. The CDR3: CASSLRLVAYNEQFF. The CDR3 DNA follows: TGTGCCAGCAGCTTACGGCTAGTGGCCTACAATGAGCAGTTCTTC.